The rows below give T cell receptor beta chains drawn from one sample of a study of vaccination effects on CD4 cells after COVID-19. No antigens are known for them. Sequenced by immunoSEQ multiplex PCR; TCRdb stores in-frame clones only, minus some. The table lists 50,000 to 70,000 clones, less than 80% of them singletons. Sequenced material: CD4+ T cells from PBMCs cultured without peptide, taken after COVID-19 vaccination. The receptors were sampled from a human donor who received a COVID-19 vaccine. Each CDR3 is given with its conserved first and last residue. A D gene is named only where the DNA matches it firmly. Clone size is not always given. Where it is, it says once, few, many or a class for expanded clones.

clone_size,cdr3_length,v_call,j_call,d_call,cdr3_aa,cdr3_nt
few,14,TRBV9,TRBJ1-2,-,CASSVVVWGAGYTF,TGTGCCAGCAGCGTAGTTGTTTGGGGGGCTGGCTACACCTTC
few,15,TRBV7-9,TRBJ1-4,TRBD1,CASSLVGGGGEKLFF,TGTGCCAGCAGCTTAGTAGGAGGGGGCGGAGAAAAACTGTTTTTT
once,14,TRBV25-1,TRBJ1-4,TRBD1,CASSETGSNEKLFF,TGTGCCAGCAGTGAGACAGGGTCTAATGAAAAACTGTTTTTT
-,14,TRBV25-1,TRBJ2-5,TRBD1,CASRSTGLGETQYF,TGTGCCAGCAGATCGACAGGGCTGGGGGAGACCCAGTACTTC
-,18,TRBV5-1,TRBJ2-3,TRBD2,CASSLVRAAAGVTDTQYF,TGCGCCAGCAGCTTGGTTCGGGCAGCCGCGGGGGTTACAGATACGCAGTATTTT
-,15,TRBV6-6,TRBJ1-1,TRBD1,CASSFDRGLITEAFF,TGTGCCAGCAGTTTTGACAGGGGATTGATAACTGAAGCTTTCTTT
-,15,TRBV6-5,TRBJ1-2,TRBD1,CASSYQGQGVYGYTF,TGTGCCAGCAGTTACCAGGGACAGGGGGTCTATGGCTACACCTTC
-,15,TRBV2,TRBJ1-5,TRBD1,CASSYGQGALRAQHF,TGTGCCAGCAGTTATGGACAGGGGGCGTTAAGAGCCCAGCATTTT
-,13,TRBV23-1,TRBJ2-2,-,CASSQSGTGELFF,TGCGCCAGCAGTCAATCCGGGACCGGGGAGCTGTTTTTT
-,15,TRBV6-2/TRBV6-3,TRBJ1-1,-,CASSYSRATNTEAFF,TGTGCCAGCAGTTACTCAAGGGCTACGAACACTGAAGCTTTCTTT
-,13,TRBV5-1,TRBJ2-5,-,CASHPDIGETQYF,TGCGCCAGCCACCCGGACATCGGAGAGACCCAGTACTTC
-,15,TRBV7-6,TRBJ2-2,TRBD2,CASTYRGGAGGELFF,TGTGCCAGCACGTACCGGGGGGGGGCTGGCGGGGAGCTGTTTTTT
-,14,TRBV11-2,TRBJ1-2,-,CASSLVPAGYGYTF,TGTGCCAGCAGCTTAGTTCCTGCAGGCTATGGCTACACCTTC
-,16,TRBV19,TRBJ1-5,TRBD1,CASHSIGQGAPQPQHF,TGTGCCAGCCACTCTATCGGACAGGGGGCTCCTCAGCCCCAGCATTTT
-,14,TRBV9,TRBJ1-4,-,CASSSGGYNEKLFF,TGTGCCAGCAGCTCTGGAGGTTATAATGAAAAACTGTTTTTT
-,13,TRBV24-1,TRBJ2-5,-,CATRRGGGGTQYF,TGTGCCACCCGCCGAGGGGGAGGCGGGACCCAGTACTTC
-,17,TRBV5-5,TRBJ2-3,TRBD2,CASSLKRLATRTDTQYF,TGTGCCAGCAGCTTGAAGCGACTAGCCACTCGAACAGATACGCAGTATTTT
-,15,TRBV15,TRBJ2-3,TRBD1,CATSTRQGDTDTQYF,TGTGCCACCAGCACCCGACAGGGCGACACAGATACGCAGTATTTT
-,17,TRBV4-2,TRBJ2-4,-,CASSQVTGNLAKNIQYF,TGTGCCAGCAGCCAAGTCACGGGGAACCTAGCCAAAAACATTCAGTACTTC
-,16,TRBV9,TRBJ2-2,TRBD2,CASSVYSGINTGELFF,TGTGCCAGCAGCGTTTATAGCGGGATTAACACCGGGGAGCTGTTTTTT
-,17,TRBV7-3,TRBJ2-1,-,CASSPAEMGASYNEQFF,TGTGCCAGCAGCCCAGCGGAGATGGGAGCCTCCTACAATGAGCAGTTCTTC
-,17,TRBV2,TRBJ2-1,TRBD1,CASSALWTGEWLDEQFF,TGTGCCAGCAGTGCCCTTTGGACAGGGGAATGGTTGGATGAGCAGTTCTTC
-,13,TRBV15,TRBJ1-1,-,CATSGQWADKAFF,TGTGCCACCAGCGGCCAATGGGCCGACAAAGCTTTCTTT
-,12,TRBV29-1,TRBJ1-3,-,CSVAGPGNTIYF,TGCAGCGTGGCGGGACCTGGAAACACCATATATTTT
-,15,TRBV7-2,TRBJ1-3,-,CASSRTGETGNTIYF,TGTGCCAGCAGTCGTACGGGGGAGACGGGAAACACCATATATTTT
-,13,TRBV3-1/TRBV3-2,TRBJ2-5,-,CASSLLISETQYF,TGTGCCAGCAGCCTTTTGATTTCGGAGACCCAGTACTTC
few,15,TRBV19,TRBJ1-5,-,CASSITRAGNQPQHF,TGTGCCAGTAGTATAACCAGGGCGGGCAATCAGCCCCAGCATTTT
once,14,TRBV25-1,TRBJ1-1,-,CASSAYQGISEAFF,TGTGCCAGCAGTGCGTACCAGGGGATCAGCGAAGCTTTCTTT
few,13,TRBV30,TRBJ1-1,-,CAWSRGRNTEAFF,TGTGCCTGGTCGAGGGGAAGGAACACTGAAGCTTTCTTT
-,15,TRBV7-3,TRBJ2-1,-,CASSLIGYSYNEQFF,TGTGCCAGCAGCTTAATAGGCTACTCCTACAATGAGCAGTTCTTC
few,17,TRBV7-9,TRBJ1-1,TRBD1,CASRPTGTGGPETEAFF,TGTGCCAGCAGACCCACCGGGACAGGGGGTCCCGAAACTGAAGCTTTCTTT
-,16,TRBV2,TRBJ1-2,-,CASSGGGQSANYGYTF,TGTGCCAGCAGTGGGGGAGGACAGAGCGCTAACTATGGCTACACCTTC
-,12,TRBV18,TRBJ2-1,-,CASSPQGDEQFF,TGTGCCAGCTCACCACAGGGCGATGAGCAGTTCTTC
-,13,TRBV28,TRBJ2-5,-,CASSLPPVETQYF,TGTGCCAGCAGTTTACCACCCGTCGAGACCCAGTACTTC
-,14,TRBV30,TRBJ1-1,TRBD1,CAWNLWTGGTEAFF,TGTGCCTGGAACCTTTGGACAGGGGGCACTGAAGCTTTCTTT
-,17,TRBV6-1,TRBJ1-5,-,CASSEAREGGNNQPQHF,TGTGCCAGCAGTGAGGCCAGGGAAGGGGGAAACAATCAGCCCCAGCATTTT
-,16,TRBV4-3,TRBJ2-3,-,CASSQGNWGRGDTQYF,TGCGCCAGCAGCCAAGGAAATTGGGGGCGTGGAGATACGCAGTATTTT
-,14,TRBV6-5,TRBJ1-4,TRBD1,CASNQIQGWEKLFF,TGTGCCAGCAACCAAATACAGGGGTGGGAAAAACTGTTTTTT
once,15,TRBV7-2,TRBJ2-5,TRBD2,CASSLTGGGVGTQYF,TGTGCCAGCAGCTTAACTGGCGGGGGGGTGGGGACCCAGTACTTC
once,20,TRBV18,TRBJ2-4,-,CASSPKDPSEGRGGKNIQYF,TGTGCCAGCTCACCAAAGGACCCCTCAGAAGGCCGCGGAGGCAAAAACATTCAGTACTTC
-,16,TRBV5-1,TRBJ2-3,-,CASSLGDFISTDTQYF,TGCGCCAGCAGCTTGGGGGACTTTATCAGCACAGATACGCAGTATTTT